This is a list of T cell receptor beta chains from one sample in a study of blood T cell repertoires in COVID-19. Sequenced by immunoSEQ multiplex PCR; TCRdb stores in-frame clones only, minus some. The table records fewer than 350,000 clones, 88% of them present only once. Sequencing was done on a sample of PBMCs or T cells enriched from blood (not recorded which). The source is a woman aged 55-70 years in a cohort exposed to, infected with or recovered from COVID-19 (not recorded which). CDR3s include the opening cysteine and the closing phenylalanine or tryptophan. The D gene is left open where the match is weak. Rows give clone size only sometimes, using once, few, many, or a class for an expanded clone.

>NA|TRBV28|TRBD1|TRBJ1-3
TGTGCCAGCAGTAGGACAGGGGCAGGAAACACCATATATTTT
CASSRTGAGNTIYF
>NA|TRBV15|NA|TRBJ2-3
TGTGCCACCAGCAGAGATCATGGGCGGGGCACAGATACGCAGTATTTT
CATSRDHGRGTDTQYF
>NA|TRBV5-1|NA|TRBJ1-6
TGCGCCAGCAGCCTGGGGGGGGTCGGCTCCTATAATTCACCCCTCCACTTT
CASSLGGVGSYNSPLHF
>NA|TRBV2|TRBD1|TRBJ1-2
TGTGCCAGCATTTATAAGGGGACAGCTTCCTATGGCTACACCTTC
CASIYKGTASYGYTF
>NA|TRBV2|NA|TRBJ2-3
TGTGCCAGCAGTGGGGGGCCTAGCACAGATACGCAGTATTTT
CASSGGPSTDTQYF
>NA|TRBV5-5|NA|TRBJ2-1
TGTGCCAGCAGCTTAACAGACGGGAGATCTTACAATGAGCAGTTCTTC
CASSLTDGRSYNEQFF
>once|TRBV6-5|NA|TRBJ2-1
TGTGCCAGCAGTTACTCGCGTACGCGGGGCAATGAGCAGTTCTTC
CASSYSRTRGNEQFF
>NA|TRBV28|TRBD2|TRBJ2-7
TGTGCCAGCAGGAAAACCCTTCAGCGGGAGAGAAGCTCCTACGAGCAGTACTTC
CASRKTLQRERSSYEQYF
>NA|TRBV7-9|TRBD2|TRBJ2-2
TGTGCCAGCAACCAAGCGGGAGGGTCTCCCGGGGAGCTGTTTTTT
CASNQAGGSPGELFF
>NA|TRBV6-2/TRBV6-3|TRBD1|TRBJ2-7
TGTGCCAGCAGTTACTCGACAAAGGGACAGTACCTAACCTACGAGCAGTACTTC
CASSYSTKGQYLTYEQYF
>NA|TRBV3-1/TRBV3-2|NA|TRBJ2-2
TGTGCCAGCAGCCAAGATCTGGAGGGCGAGGGGACCGGGGAGCTGTTTTTT
CASSQDLEGEGTGELFF
>NA|TRBV7-3|TRBD1|TRBJ1-1
TGTGCCAGCAGCCTTGGGACAGGGAACACTGAAGCCTTCTTT
CASSLGTGNTEAFF
>once|TRBV10-3|NA|TRBJ2-1
TGTGCCATCAGTGAGTCAACAGGGTCGCGTCCTAGGAATGAGCAGTTCTTC
CAISESTGSRPRNEQFF
>NA|TRBV18|NA|TRBJ2-7
TGTGCCAGCTCACCCCTGTCCTCCGGGACACACTCCTACGAGCAGTACTTC
CASSPLSSGTHSYEQYF
>NA|TRBV13|TRBD2|TRBJ2-1
TGTGCCAGCAGCTTAGGATGGGAGGGCCGGAATGAGCAGTTCTTC
CASSLGWEGRNEQFF
>few|TRBV2|TRBD1|TRBJ1-1
TGTGCCAGCAGTCGGGACAGGGACACTGAAGCTTTCTTT
CASSRDRDTEAFF
>NA|TRBV5-6|NA|TRBJ1-6
TGTGCCAGCAGCCTTCGGGGGGGCAATTACCCTTCACCCCTCCACTTT
CASSLRGGNYPSPLHF
>NA|TRBV28|TRBD1|TRBJ1-4
TGTGCCAGCAGTTCTCAGGGGGCAACTAATGAAAAACTGTTTTTT
CASSSQGATNEKLFF
>NA|TRBV5-1|NA|TRBJ1-4
TGCGCCAGCAGCTCCCAGGGTAATGAAAAACTGTTTTTT
CASSSQGNEKLFF
>NA|TRBV3-1/TRBV3-2|TRBD1|TRBJ1-3
TGTGCCAGCAGCCGCGGGACAGTCCCAACCAGCTCTGGAAACACCATATATTTT
CASSRGTVPTSSGNTIYF
>NA|TRBV27|NA|TRBJ1-1
TGTGCCAGCAGTCCGCGCCCAGGGACTGAAGCTTTCTTT
CASSPRPGTEAFF
>NA|TRBV4-3|TRBD2|TRBJ2-3
TGCGCCAGCAGCCAAGACGTGCCGGGACTAACAACAGATACGCAGTATTTT
CASSQDVPGLTTDTQYF
>NA|TRBV7-2|NA|TRBJ2-5
TGTGCCAGCAAGGAGACGTTAGCGGCCAGGGAGACCCAGTACTTC
CASKETLAARETQYF
>NA|TRBV27|NA|TRBJ1-5
TGTGCCAGCAGTTTCCGGGACACCAATCAGCCCCAGCATTTT
CASSFRDTNQPQHF
>NA|TRBV15|NA|TRBJ2-1
TGTGCCACCAGCAGAGGATGGCCTGTAAACAATGAGCAGTTCTTC
CATSRGWPVNNEQFF
>NA|TRBV12-3/TRBV12-4|NA|TRBJ1-2
TGTGCCAGCAGTTCAGGGGTCGGCTACACCTTC
CASSSGVGYTF
>NA|TRBV5-4|NA|TRBJ2-7
TGTGCCAGCAGCCCCAACAGGGTGGGAGAGCAGTACTTC
CASSPNRVGEQYF
>NA|TRBV12-3/TRBV12-4|TRBD1|TRBJ2-3
TGTGCCAGCAGGTGGACAGGGACAGATACGCAGTATTTT
CASRWTGTDTQYF
>NA|TRBV7-9|TRBD2|TRBJ2-5
TGTGCCAGCAGCCCTCTAGCGGGGGAAGAGACCCAGTACTTC
CASSPLAGEETQYF
>NA|TRBV28|NA|TRBJ2-7
TGTGCCAGCAGTTTCGTCGGAGCCACCCTTGACGAGCAGTACTTC
CASSFVGATLDEQYF
>NA|TRBV5-1|NA|TRBJ2-2
TGCGCCAGCAGCTTGATGGGGGGTGACACCGGGGAGCTGTTTTTT
CASSLMGGDTGELFF
>NA|TRBV3-1/TRBV3-2|NA|TRBJ1-1
TGTGCCAGCAGCCCGGCCCATTGGGGCACCCTGAACACTGAAGCTTTCTTT
CASSPAHWGTLNTEAFF
>NA|TRBV7-9|TRBD2|TRBJ2-1
TGTGCCAGCAGCAGCGGGACTAGCGGAAGGAAGCACAATGAGCAGTTCTTC
CASSSGTSGRKHNEQFF
>NA|TRBV7-2|NA|TRBJ2-2
TGTGCCAGCAGCTTGGGAGGGGGCACCGGGGAGCTGTTTTTT
CASSLGGGTGELFF
>NA|TRBV19|NA|TRBJ2-3
TGTGCCAGTAGTAACAACGACAGGAGAACGCAGTATTTT
CASSNNDRRTQYF
>few|TRBV10-1|NA|TRBJ2-7
TGCGCCAGCAGTGGGTGGGACACTATCACCTACGAGCAGTACTTC
CASSGWDTITYEQYF
>NA|TRBV5-6|NA|TRBJ2-2
TGTGCCAGCAGCTGGACAGAGAACACCGGGGAGCTGTTTTTT
CASSWTENTGELFF
>NA|TRBV7-9|NA|TRBJ2-7
TGTGCCAGCAGCTTAGAAACCAGGGTTGGCGAGCAGTACTTC
CASSLETRVGEQYF
>NA|TRBV6-5|TRBD1|TRBJ1-5
TGTGCCAGCAGTAGCGAGGGGGCGAGGCAGCCCCAGCATTTT
CASSSEGARQPQHF
>once|TRBV5-5|NA|TRBJ1-6
TGTGCCAGCAGCTTGTCATGGGCAGAAATTAATTCACCCCTCCACTTT
CASSLSWAEINSPLHF